A single sample is the source of the 20 T cell receptor beta chains below, sequenced in a study of OX40 agonist ivuxolimab in advanced cancers. Sequencing used immunoSEQ multiplex PCR; TCRdb keeps in-frame clones, though not all of them. The profile covers roughly 58,000 clones, with approximately 80% appearing a single time and about 6% taken by the ten largest. The material sequenced was CD4+ or CD8+ T cells sorted from blood, taken in a trial of the OX40 agonist ivuxolimab. These receptors were collected from an adult with an advanced solid tumor such as melanoma, head and neck, liver or kidney cancer.

V is TRBV2 and J is TRBJ1-1, with a possible D match to TRBD1 (6 bases). Germline V gene lookup returns CDR1 SNHLY and CDR2 FYNNEI. The CDR3 sequence is 12 residues long. The V end lost 4 bases, the J end lost 10 bases, and 13 bases lay between the germline ends. Here the CDR3 reads CASSGQGRRAFF. The CDR3 nucleotides are TGTGCCAGCAGTGGGCAGGGGCGTCGAGCTTTCTTT.

This chain joins TRBV7-9 and TRBJ2-2, with D perhaps TRBD1 (6 bases). Trimming shortened V by 4 bases and J by 5 bases, and 17 bases separated the two germline ends. CDR1 is SEHNR and CDR2 is FQNEAQ in the germline V gene (reference sequence). This CDR3 contains 16 residues. CDR3 amino acids: CASSSGTGFWTGELFF. The CDR3 coding sequence is TGTGCCAGCAGCTCCGGAACAGGGTTTTGGACCGGGGAGCTGTTTTTT.

This clone came up a few times. This rearrangement joins TRBV7-9 to TRBJ1-1, with D unresolved. Germline assignment: CDR1 SEHNR and CDR2 FQNEAQ (reference sequence). The V gene lost 4 bases and the J gene lost 7 bases, with 13 bases spanning the gap. The CDR3 extends over 13 amino acids. The CDR3 nucleotides are TGTGCCAGCAGCTCGAATATGGGCAGTGAAGCTTTCTTT. It codes for CASSSNMGSEAFF.

This clone was detected a few times. V usage is TRBV5-1 and J usage is TRBJ2-7, with a tentative D call TRBD2 (5 bases). The CDR3 extends over 13 amino acids. The germline V and J ends were trimmed by 0 bases and 4 bases, with 8 bases remaining between them. Looked up from germline, CDR1 is SGHRS and CDR2 is YFSETQ. The CDR3 region is CASSLVTSYEQYF. CDR3 nucleotides: TGCGCCAGCAGCTTGGTTACTAGTTACGAGCAGTACTTC.

The DNA for the CDR3 is TGTGCCAGCAGTGAACGGGGGCTTGAAGCTTTCTTT. Amino acid sequence: CASSERGLEAFF. The chain recombines TRBV6-1 with TRBJ1-1; D perhaps matches TRBD1 (6 bases). This CDR3 comprises 12 residues. The germline V gene has CDR1 MNHNS and CDR2 SASEGT. Trimming removed 2 bases from V and 7 bases from J, with 8 bases in between.

CDR3 sequence reads: CASSEDLARPETQYF. CDR3 DNA: TGTGCCAGCAGTGAAGATCTAGCGCGGCCGGAGACCCAGTACTTC. The V and J genes are TRBV2 and TRBJ2-5, with D possibly being TRBD2 (6 bases). The V end was cut by 1 base, the J end by 5 bases, with 14 bases between. There are 15 residues in the CDR3. Germline loops: CDR1 SNHLY, CDR2 FYNNEI. The variable domain in full, completed from reference TRBV2 and TRBJ2-5, reads EPEVTQTPSHQVTQMGQEVILRCVPISNHLYFYWYRQILGQKVEFLVSFYNNEISEKSEIFDDQFSVERPDGSNFTLKIRSTKLEDSAMYFCASSEDLARPETQYFGPGTRLLVL.

The chain recombines TRBV7-3 with TRBJ2-5; D ambiguous. The CDR3 has 13 amino acids. Germline lookup yields CDR1 SGHTA and CDR2 FQGTGA. V lost 5 bases and J 5 bases, leaving 12 bases between the germline ends. CDR3 loop: CASSKGVLETQYF. CDR3 nucleotide sequence: TGTGCCAGCAGCAAAGGCGTATTGGAGACCCAGTACTTC.

The chain combines TRBV15 with TRBJ1-1, with 10 bases that match TRBD1. CDR1 LNHNV and CDR2 YYDKDF come from the germline V gene (reference sequence). With 2 bases clipped from V and 8 bases from J, the junction kept 14 bases outside the gene matches. The CDR3 is 17 amino acids. The CDR3 sequence: CATSRPGTGALHAEAFF. The CDR3 DNA sequence: TGTGCCACCAGCAGACCTGGGACAGGGGCACTCCATGCCGAAGCTTTCTTT.

V gene TRBV2 combines with J gene TRBJ2-1; the D gene could be TRBD1 or TRBD2 (5 bases each). The CDR3 is 12 residues long. The germline gives CDR1 SNHLY, CDR2 FYNNEI. Trimming stripped 3 bases from V and 7 bases from J, with 7 bases between. The chain's CDR3 is CASSEWGNEQFF. The CDR3 DNA sequence: TGTGCCAGCAGTGAGTGGGGGAATGAGCAGTTCTTC.

The chain couples TRBV27 to TRBJ1-4, with 9 positions matching TRBD1. The CDR3 spans 15 residues. V was pared by 6 bases and J by 6 bases, with 8 bases of the junction left unmatched. Germline V gene lookup returns CDR1 MNHEY and CDR2 SMNVEV (reference sequence). CDR3 sequence reads: CASSRNRGRDEKLFF. The CDR3 coding sequence is TGTGCCAGCAGCAGAAACAGGGGGCGCGATGAAAAACTGTTTTTT. The variable domain in full, completed from reference TRBV27 and TRBJ1-4, reads EAQVTQNPRYLITVTGKKLTVTCSQNMNHEYMSWYRQDPGLGLRQIYYSMNVEVTDKGDVPEGYKVSRKEKRNFPLILESPSPNQTSLYFCASSRNRGRDEKLFFGSGTQLSVL.

The CDR3, as DNA: TGTGCCAGCGAAAGTAGCGGGGGCTTCTACTACGAGCAGTACTTC. This encodes CASESSGGFYYEQYF. This rearrangement joins TRBV5-6 to TRBJ2-7, with TRBD2 matching over 9 bases. J was trimmed by 3 bases and V by 7 bases; bases with no gene match: 11. The CDR3 extends over 15 amino acids. The germline gives CDR1 SGHDT, CDR2 YYEEEE. Combining the CDR3 with reference TRBV5-6 and TRBJ2-7 gives the whole variable domain DAGVTQSPTHLIKTRGQQVTLRCSPKSGHDTVSWYQQALGQGPQFIFQYYEEEERQRGNFPDRFSGHQFPNYSSELNVNALLLGDSALYLCASESSGGFYYEQYFGPGTRLTVT.

The CDR3 region is CASSFSGVTEAFF. The CDR3, as DNA: TGTGCCAGCAGCTTCTCGGGGGTAACTGAAGCTTTCTTT. This chain links TRBV7-2 with TRBJ1-1; TRBD1 is a possible D gene (5 bases). Germline CDR1 reads SGHTA; CDR2 reads FQGNSA. The CDR3 totals 13 residues. Deletions cut 3 bases from V and 5 bases from J, with 10 bases between.

The chain joins TRBV7-9 to TRBJ1-6, with 7 bases identical to TRBD1. The J segment lost 8 bases and the V segment lost 4 bases, leaving 2 bases of the junction unmatched. The CDR3 covers 13 residues. Germline-derived CDR1 and CDR2 are SEHNR and FQNEAQ (reference sequence). The CDR3 nucleotides are TGTGCCAGCAGCTCCACAGGGGATTCACCCCTCCACTTT. Amino acids: CASSSTGDSPLHF. The full variable domain, its missing parts supplied by reference TRBV7-9 and TRBJ1-6, is DTGVSQNPRHKITKRGQNVTFRCDPISEHNRLYWYRQTLGQGPEFLTYFQNEAQLEKSRLLSDRFSAERPKGSFSTLEIQRTEQGDSAMYLCASSSTGDSPLHFGNGTRLTVT.

The V and J genes are TRBV29-1 and TRBJ1-3; D gene unclear. The CDR3 totals 12 residues. The germline gives CDR1 SQVTM, CDR2 ANQGSEA. Deletions cut 7 bases from V and 0 bases from J, with 7 bases between. The CDR3 protein is CSAGSSGNTIYF. In DNA, the CDR3 is TGCAGCGCAGGAAGCTCTGGAAACACCATATATTTT.

The sample holds one count of this clone. The V call is TRBV29-1, the J call TRBJ2-3; TRBD2 matches 7 bases. The CDR3 totals 14 residues. Trimming cost V 3 bases and J 4 bases; bases outside gene matches: 7. Germline V CDR1 and CDR2: SQVTM, ANQGSEA. In DNA form, the CDR3 reads TGCAGCGTTGAGGGCGGGAGAGGCGCAGATACGCAGTATTTT. It is translated as CSVEGGRGADTQYF.

The rearrangement uses TRBV7-9 and TRBJ1-6; TRBD1 matches 9 bases. The germline CDR1 and CDR2 sequences are SEHNR and FQNEAQ (reference sequence). There are 15 residues in the CDR3. J lost 9 bases, V lost 4 bases, and 7 bases had no gene match. The CDR3 nucleotides read TGTGCCAGCAGCTCTAAACAGGGGGCGGGTTCACCCCTCCACTTT. The encoded protein is CASSSKQGAGSPLHF.

This clone has more than one count but fewer than ten. J is TRBJ1-1 and V is TRBV29-1; no firm D call. Germline V gives CDR1 SQVTM, CDR2 ANQGSEA. V was pared by 6 bases and J by 10 bases, with 12 bases between. This CDR3 is built from 10 residues. CDR3 in amino acids: CSVQDSSAFF. The CDR3, as DNA: TGCAGCGTCCAGGACTCCTCAGCTTTCTTT.

The V gene is TRBV7-2, the J gene TRBJ2-5; a weak D match, TRBD2 (6 bases). CDR1 is SGHTA and CDR2 is FQGNSA in the germline V gene. The CDR3 length is 14 residues. V lost 5 bases, J lost 1 base, and 11 bases lay in between. The CDR3 DNA reads as TGTGCCAGCAGCCTGGGACTTGTCCAAGAGACCCAGTACTTC. Its protein product is CASSLGLVQETQYF.

The chain's CDR3 is CASSPQAANTGELFF. The DNA for the CDR3 is TGTGCCAGCTCACCACAGGCCGCGAACACCGGGGAGCTGTTTTTT. This sequence joins TRBV18 and TRBJ2-2; D not resolved. This CDR3 contains 15 residues. Germline V gene sequence: CDR1 KGHSH, CDR2 LQKENI. Trimming pared 1 base from V and 0 bases from J, leaving 6 bases between.

The rearrangement uses TRBV5-4 and TRBJ2-1; 12 bases agree with TRBD2. V lost 0 bases to trimming and J lost 6 bases; unmatched junction nucleotides: 7. CDR1 and CDR2 (germline): SGHNT, YYREEE (reference sequence). This CDR3 spans 17 amino acids. The CDR3 is CASSLVRLAGVGNEQFF. The CDR3, as DNA: TGTGCCAGCAGCTTGGTACGACTAGCGGGAGTAGGCAATGAGCAGTTCTTC. Complete variable domain (other parts from reference TRBV5-4 and TRBJ2-1): ETGVTQSPTHLIKTRGQQVTLRCSSQSGHNTVSWYQQALGQGPQFIFQYYREEENGRGNFPPRFSGLQFPNYSSELNVNALELDDSALYLCASSLVRLAGVGNEQFFGPGTRLTVL.